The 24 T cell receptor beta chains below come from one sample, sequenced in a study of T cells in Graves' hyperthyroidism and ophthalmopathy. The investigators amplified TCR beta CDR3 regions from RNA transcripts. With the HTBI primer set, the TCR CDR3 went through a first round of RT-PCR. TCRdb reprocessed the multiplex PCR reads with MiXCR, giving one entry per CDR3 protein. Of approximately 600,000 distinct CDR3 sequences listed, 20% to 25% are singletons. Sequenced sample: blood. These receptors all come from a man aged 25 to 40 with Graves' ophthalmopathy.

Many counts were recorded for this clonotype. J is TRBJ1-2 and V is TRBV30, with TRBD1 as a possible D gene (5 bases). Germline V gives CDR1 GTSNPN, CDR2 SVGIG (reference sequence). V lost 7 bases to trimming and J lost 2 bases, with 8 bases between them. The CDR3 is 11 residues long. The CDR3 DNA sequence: TGTGCCTTGGACACGAACTATGGCTACACCTTC. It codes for CALDTNYGYTF. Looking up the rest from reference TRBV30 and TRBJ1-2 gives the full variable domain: SQTIHQWPATLVQPVGSPLSLECTVEGTSNPNLYWYRQAAGRGLQLLFYSVGIGQISSEVPQNLSASRPQDRQFILSSKKLLLSDSGFYLCALDTNYGYTFGSGTRLTVV.

The DNA for the CDR3 is TGTGCCAGCAGCGCCCTGGACACGCCGTTCATGAACACTGAAGCTTTCTTT. Translated: CASSALDTPFMNTEAFF. This chain connects TRBV9 to TRBJ1-1, with a weak D call TRBD1 (5 bases). Trimming left V 3 bases short and J 0 bases short, with 18 bases between. This CDR3 is built from 17 residues. CDR1 is SGDLS, CDR2 YYNGEE, per germline. Together with reference TRBV9 and TRBJ1-1, the CDR3 gives the full variable domain: DSGVTQTPKHLITATGQRVTLRCSPRSGDLSVYWYQQSLDQGLQFLIQYYNGEERAKGNILERFSAQQFPDLHSELNLSSLELGDSALYFCASSALDTPFMNTEAFFGQGTRLTVV.

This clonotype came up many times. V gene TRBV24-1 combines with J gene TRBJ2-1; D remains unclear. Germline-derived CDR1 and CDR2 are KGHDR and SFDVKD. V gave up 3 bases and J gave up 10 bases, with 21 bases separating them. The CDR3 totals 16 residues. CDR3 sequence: CATSDRFYGDQGEQFF. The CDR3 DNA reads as TGTGCCACCAGTGATCGATTTTACGGCGACCAAGGGGAGCAGTTCTTC.

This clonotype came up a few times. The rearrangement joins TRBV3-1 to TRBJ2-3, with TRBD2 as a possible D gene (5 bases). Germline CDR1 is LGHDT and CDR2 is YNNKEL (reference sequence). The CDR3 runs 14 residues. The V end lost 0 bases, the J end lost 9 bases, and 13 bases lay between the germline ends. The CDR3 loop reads CASSQDSGLLTQYF. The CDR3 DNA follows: TGTGCCAGCAGCCAAGATTCCGGACTCCTAACGCAGTATTTT.

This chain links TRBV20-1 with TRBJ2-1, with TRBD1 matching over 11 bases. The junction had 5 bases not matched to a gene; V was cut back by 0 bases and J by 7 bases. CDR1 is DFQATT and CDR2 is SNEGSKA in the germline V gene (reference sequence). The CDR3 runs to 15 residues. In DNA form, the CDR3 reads TGCAGTGCTAGAGATCGGGACAGGGGGTCGAATGAGCAGTTCTTC. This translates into CSARDRDRGSNEQFF.

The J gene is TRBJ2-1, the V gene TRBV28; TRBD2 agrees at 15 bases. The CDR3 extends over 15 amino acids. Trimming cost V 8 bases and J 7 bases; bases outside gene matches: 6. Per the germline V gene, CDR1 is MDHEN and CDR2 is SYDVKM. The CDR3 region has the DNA TGTGCCAGCCGTCTCGGGACTAGCGGGAGGAATGAGCAGTTCTTC. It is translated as CASRLGTSGRNEQFF.

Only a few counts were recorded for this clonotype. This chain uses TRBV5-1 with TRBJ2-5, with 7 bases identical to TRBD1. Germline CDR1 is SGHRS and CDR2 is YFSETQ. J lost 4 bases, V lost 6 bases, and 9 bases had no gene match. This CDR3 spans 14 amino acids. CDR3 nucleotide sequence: TGCGCCAGCAACGAAGGGGGCAGAGGAGAGACCCAGTACTTC. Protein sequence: CASNEGGRGETQYF.

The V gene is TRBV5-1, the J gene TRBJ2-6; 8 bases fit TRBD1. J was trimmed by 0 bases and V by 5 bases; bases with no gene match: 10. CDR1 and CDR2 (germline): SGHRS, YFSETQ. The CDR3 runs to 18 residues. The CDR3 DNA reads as TGCGCCAGCAGGTTCTCGACAGGGGCCCCCTCTGGGGCCAACGTCCTGACTTTC. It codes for CASRFSTGAPSGANVLTF.

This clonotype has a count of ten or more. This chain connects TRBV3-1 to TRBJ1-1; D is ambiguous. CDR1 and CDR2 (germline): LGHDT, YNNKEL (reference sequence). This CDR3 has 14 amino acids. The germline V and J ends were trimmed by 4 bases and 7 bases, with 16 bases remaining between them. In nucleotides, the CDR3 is TGTGCCAGCAGCCTCGACTTTGGGGATGGTGAAGCTTTCTTT. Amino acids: CASSLDFGDGEAFF.

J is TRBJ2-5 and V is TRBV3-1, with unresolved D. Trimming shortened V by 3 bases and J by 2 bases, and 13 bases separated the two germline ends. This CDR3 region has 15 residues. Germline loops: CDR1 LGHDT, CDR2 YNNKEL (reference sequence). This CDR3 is CASSHLRPPQETQYF. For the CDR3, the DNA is TGTGCCAGCAGCCACCTCAGACCCCCTCAAGAGACCCAGTACTTC.

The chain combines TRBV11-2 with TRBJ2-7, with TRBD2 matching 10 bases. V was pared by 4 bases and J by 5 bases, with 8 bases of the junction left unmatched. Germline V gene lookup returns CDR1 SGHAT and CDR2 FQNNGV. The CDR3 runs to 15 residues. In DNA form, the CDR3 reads TGTGCCAGCAGCTCCAACCCGGGACTAGCGAACGAGCAGTACTTC. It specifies CASSSNPGLANEQYF.

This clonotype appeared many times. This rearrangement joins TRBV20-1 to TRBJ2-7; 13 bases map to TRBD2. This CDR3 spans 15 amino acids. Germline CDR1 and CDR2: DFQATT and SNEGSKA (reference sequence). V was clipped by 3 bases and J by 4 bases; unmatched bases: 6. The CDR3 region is CSASPGTSGVYEQYF. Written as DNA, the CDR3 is TGCAGTGCTAGTCCCGGGACTAGCGGGGTATACGAGCAGTACTTC.

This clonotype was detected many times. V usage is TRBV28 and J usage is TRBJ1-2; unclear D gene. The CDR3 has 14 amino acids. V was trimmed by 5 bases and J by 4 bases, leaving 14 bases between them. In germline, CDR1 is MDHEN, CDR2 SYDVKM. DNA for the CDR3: TGTGCCAGCAGTCTGGGAGGGTCCCGCTATGGCTACACCTTC. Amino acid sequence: CASSLGGSRYGYTF.

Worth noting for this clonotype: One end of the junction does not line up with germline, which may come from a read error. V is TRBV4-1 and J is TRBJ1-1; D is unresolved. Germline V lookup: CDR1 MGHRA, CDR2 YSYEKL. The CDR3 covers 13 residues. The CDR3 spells CASSRRTNTEASF. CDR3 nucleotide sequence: TGCGCCAGCAGCCGACGGACGAACACTGAAGCTTCCTTT.

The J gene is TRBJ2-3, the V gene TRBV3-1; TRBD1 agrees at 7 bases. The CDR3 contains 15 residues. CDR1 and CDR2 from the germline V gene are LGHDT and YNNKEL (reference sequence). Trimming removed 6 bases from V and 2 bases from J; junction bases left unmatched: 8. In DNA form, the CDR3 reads TGTGCCAGCAGTGACGGACAGGTTCTCACAGATACGCAGTATTTT. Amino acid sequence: CASSDGQVLTDTQYF.

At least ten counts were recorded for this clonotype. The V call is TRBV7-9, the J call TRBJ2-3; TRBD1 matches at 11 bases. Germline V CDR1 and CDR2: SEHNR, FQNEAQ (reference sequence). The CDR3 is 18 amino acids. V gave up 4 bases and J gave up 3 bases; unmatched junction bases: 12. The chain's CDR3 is CASSSTLGTGGATDTQYF. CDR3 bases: TGTGCCAGCAGCTCTACCCTTGGGACAGGGGGTGCTACAGATACGCAGTATTTT.

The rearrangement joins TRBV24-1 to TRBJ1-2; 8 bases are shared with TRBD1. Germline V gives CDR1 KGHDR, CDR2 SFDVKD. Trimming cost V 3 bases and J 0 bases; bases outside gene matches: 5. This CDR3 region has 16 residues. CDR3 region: CATSDTGDRSNYGYTF. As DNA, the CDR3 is TGTGCCACCAGTGATACTGGGGACAGGTCTAACTATGGCTACACCTTC.

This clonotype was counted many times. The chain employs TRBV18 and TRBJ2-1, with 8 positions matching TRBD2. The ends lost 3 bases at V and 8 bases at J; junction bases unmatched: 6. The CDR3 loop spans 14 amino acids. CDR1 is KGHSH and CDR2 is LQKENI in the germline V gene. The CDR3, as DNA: TGTGCCAGCTCACCGGCTGGACTAGCTCATGAGCAGTTCTTC. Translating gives CASSPAGLAHEQFF.

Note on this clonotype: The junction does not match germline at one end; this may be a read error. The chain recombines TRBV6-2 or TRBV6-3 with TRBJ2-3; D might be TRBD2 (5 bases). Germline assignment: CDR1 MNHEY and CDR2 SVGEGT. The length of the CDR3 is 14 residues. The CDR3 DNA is TGTGCCATCAGTGGTCGGAGGCCCACCGATACGCAGTATTTT. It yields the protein CAISGRRPTDTQYF.

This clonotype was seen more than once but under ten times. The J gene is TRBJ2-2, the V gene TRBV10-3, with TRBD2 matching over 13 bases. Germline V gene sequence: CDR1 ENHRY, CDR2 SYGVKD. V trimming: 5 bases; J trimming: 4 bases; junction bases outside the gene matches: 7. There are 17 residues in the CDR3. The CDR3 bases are TGTGCCATCAGTTTTGGACTAGCGGGAGCGGGCACCGGGGAGCTGTTTTTT. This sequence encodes CAISFGLAGAGTGELFF.

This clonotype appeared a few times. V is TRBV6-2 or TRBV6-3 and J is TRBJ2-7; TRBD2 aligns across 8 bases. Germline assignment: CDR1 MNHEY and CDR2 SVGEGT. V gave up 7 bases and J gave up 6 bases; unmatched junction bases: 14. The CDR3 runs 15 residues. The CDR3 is CASTLLAVPPSEQYF. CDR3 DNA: TGTGCCAGCACCTTACTAGCGGTCCCTCCAAGCGAGCAGTACTTC.

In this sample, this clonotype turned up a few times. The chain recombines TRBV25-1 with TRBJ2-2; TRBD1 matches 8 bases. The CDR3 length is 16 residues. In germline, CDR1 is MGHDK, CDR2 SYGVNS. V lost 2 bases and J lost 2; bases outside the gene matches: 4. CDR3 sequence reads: CASSERTGINTGELFF. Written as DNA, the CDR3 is TGTGCCAGCAGTGAAAGGACAGGGATCAACACCGGGGAGCTGTTTTTT.

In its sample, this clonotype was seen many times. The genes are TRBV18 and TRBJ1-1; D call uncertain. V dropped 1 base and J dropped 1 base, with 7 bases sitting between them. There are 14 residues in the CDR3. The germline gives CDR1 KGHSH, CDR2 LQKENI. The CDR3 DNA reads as TGTGCCAGCTCACCACTATCCCCGAACACTGAAGCTTTCTTT. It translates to CASSPLSPNTEAFF.

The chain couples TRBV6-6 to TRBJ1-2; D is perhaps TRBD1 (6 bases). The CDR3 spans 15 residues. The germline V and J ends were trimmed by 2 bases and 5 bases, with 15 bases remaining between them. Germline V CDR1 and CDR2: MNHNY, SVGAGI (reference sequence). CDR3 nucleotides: TGTGCCAGCAGTTACAGCTATTCGACAGGTTATGGCTACACCTTC. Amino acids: CASSYSYSTGYGYTF.